These 21 T cell receptor beta chains originate from one sample sequenced in a study of T-cell reconstitution after alpha-beta-depleted transplantation in children. Unique molecular identifiers were incorporated when the TCRbeta library was constructed. TCRdb reprocessed the PCR reads with MiXCR, giving one entry per CDR3 protein. The sample shows over 200,000 distinct CDR3 sequences, about 9.5% of them seen only once. The specimen comprised PBMCs from the stem cell graft donor, sampled from the stem cell graft. Receptors originate from a human donor who donated a stem cell graft to a child with acute lymphoblastic leukemia.

This clonotype was counted ten times or more. J is TRBJ2-7 and V is TRBV12-3 or TRBV12-4; weak D call: TRBD2 (7 bases). This CDR3 has 15 residues. V was pared by 6 bases and J by 3 bases, with 18 bases between. CDR3: CASRTETGGGYEQYF. In nucleotides, the CDR3 is TGTGCCAGCAGGACAGAGACAGGCGGGGGCTACGAGCAGTACTTC.

Of note for this clonotype: Possible read error: a much larger clone is one base away. It is likely a read error, because the conserved phenylalanine at the end of the CDR3 is missing. This rearrangement joins TRBV4-1 to TRBJ1-4; 9 nucleotides align to TRBD1. V trimming: 6 bases; J trimming: 8 bases; junction bases outside the gene matches: 7. Germline lookup yields CDR1 MGHRA and CDR2 YSYEKL. The length of the CDR3 is 14 residues. The CDR3 region is CASRSRDRDEKLFY. CDR3 nucleotides: TGCGCCAGCAGATCTAGGGACAGGGACGAAAAACTGTTTTAT.

This clonotype was recorded at least ten times. DNA for the CDR3: TGCAGCGTTGAAGGACAGGCAGACTACGCACAGTACTTC. This translates into CSVEGQADYAQYF. This chain uses TRBV29-1 with TRBJ2-7; D perhaps matches TRBD1 (6 bases). Trimming shortened V by 1 base and J by 10 bases, and 17 bases separated the two germline ends. CDR1 and CDR2 from the germline V gene are SQVTM and ANQGSEA. CDR3 length: 13 residues.

This clonotype has a handful of counts. This chain joins TRBV7-8 and TRBJ2-1; D tentatively fits TRBD1 or TRBD2 (5 bases each). The germline CDR1 and CDR2 sequences are SGHVS and FQNEAQ. CDR3 length: 14 residues. V shed 5 bases and J shed 6 bases, with 14 bases lying between them. The CDR3: CASSPGTSSNEQFF. As DNA, the CDR3 is TGTGCCAGCAGCCCGGGGACGTCCAGCAATGAGCAGTTCTTC.

This clonotype turned up a few times. This rearrangement joins TRBV12-3 or TRBV12-4 to TRBJ1-1; 7 bases map to TRBD1. J lost 4 bases, V lost 6 bases, and 11 bases had no gene match. CDR3 length: 15 residues. This chain's CDR3 is CASSWGARGVTEAFF. In DNA form, the CDR3 reads TGTGCCAGCAGCTGGGGGGCCAGGGGGGTCACTGAAGCTTTCTTT.

This clonotype was counted at least ten times. V usage is TRBV5-1 and J usage is TRBJ2-7; D might be TRBD1 (6 bases). V was cut by 3 bases and J by 1 base, with 17 bases left in between. The CDR3 runs 16 residues. CDR1 SGHRS and CDR2 YFSETQ come from the germline V gene. In DNA form, the CDR3 reads TGCGCCAGCAGCTCAGAAAGGACAGCTCTTTCCTACGAGCAGTACTTC. Encoded protein: CASSSERTALSYEQYF.

This chain joins TRBV6-2 or TRBV6-3 and TRBJ1-2; TRBD1 might be the D (5 bases). The CDR3 contains 11 residues. V lost 8 bases and J 6 bases, leaving 10 bases between the germline ends. CDR1 and CDR2 from the germline V gene are MNHEY and SVGEGT. CDR3 amino acids: CASANRNGYTF. In nucleotides, the CDR3 is TGTGCCAGCGCCAACAGGAATGGCTACACCTTC.

This clonotype was counted ten times or more. V gene TRBV27 combines with J gene TRBJ2-2; D is tentatively TRBD1 or TRBD2 (7 bases each). The CDR3 consists of 15 residues. The germline V and J ends were trimmed by 4 bases and 5 bases, with 14 bases remaining between them. Germline V gene data show CDR1 as MNHEY and CDR2 as SMNVEV (reference sequence). This chain's CDR3 is CASSSQGRVTGELFF. The DNA of the CDR3 is TGTGCCAGCAGTTCACAGGGGAGGGTGACCGGGGAGCTGTTTTTT.

At least ten counts were recorded for this clonotype. A junction end diverges from the germline sequence, so it may reflect a read error. V gene TRBV12-3 or TRBV12-4 combines with J gene TRBJ2-5, with D maybe TRBD1 (6 bases). This CDR3 comprises 11 residues. The CDR3, as DNA: TGTGCCAGCAGTTCCTCCGGGACATTGCTCTTC. It encodes CASSSSGTLLF.

The CDR3 nucleotides read TGTGCCAGCAGTAGTTTCGCGGGGGGTGGGACCACTGAAGCTTTCTTT. It translates to CASSSFAGGGTTEAFF. The V and J genes are TRBV27 and TRBJ1-1; perhaps TRBD1 as D (5 bases). The CDR3 consists of 16 residues. Germline loops: CDR1 MNHEY, CDR2 SMNVEV (reference sequence). V lost 5 bases to trimming and J lost 4 bases, with 20 bases between them.

This clonotype appeared a few times. J is TRBJ2-7 and V is TRBV5-1; no definite D call. Germline values: CDR1 SGHRS, CDR2 YFSETQ. CDR3 size: 17 residues. V gave up 0 bases and J gave up 3 bases, with 19 bases separating them. In DNA, the CDR3 is TGCGCCAGCAGCTTGGCCGCGGACCGGAATAGCCACTACGAGCAGTACTTC. This sequence encodes CASSLAADRNSHYEQYF.

The chain couples TRBV29-1 to TRBJ2-5; a weak D match, TRBD2 (5 bases). The CDR3 runs to 12 residues. V was pared by 6 bases and J by 3 bases, with 11 bases between. The V gene's germline CDR1 is SQVTM and CDR2 ANQGSEA. Written as DNA, the CDR3 is TGCAGCGTGGGAGTGGGTAAAGAGACCCAGTACTTC. Translated: CSVGVGKETQYF.

There are a few counts of this clonotype. V gene TRBV25-1 combines with J gene TRBJ2-2, with D hard to call. Germline V gene lookup returns CDR1 MGHDK and CDR2 SYGVNS. Trimming shortened V by 8 bases and J by 6 bases, and 16 bases separated the two germline ends. The CDR3 spans 14 residues. The CDR3 is CASEKGAQAGELFF. The CDR3 DNA follows: TGTGCCAGCGAGAAGGGCGCTCAGGCCGGGGAGCTGTTTTTT.

A single count supports this clonotype. This may be a read error, as it is one base from a much larger clone. The chain recombines TRBV5-1 with TRBJ2-7; TRBD2 might be the D (5 bases). CDR1 and CDR2 (germline): SGHRS, YFSETQ. The CDR3 has 14 residues. Written as DNA, the CDR3 is TGCGCCAGCAGCTGGGGAGTGGACTCCAACGAGCAGTACTTC. This codes for CASSWGVDSNEQYF.

This clonotype has at least ten counts. The CDR3 DNA follows: TGTGCCAGCAGTCGGGACAGGGAGAGGGATCAGCCCCAGCATTTT. Amino acid sequence: CASSRDRERDQPQHF. The chain uses TRBV6-5 and TRBJ1-5, with 9 bases matching TRBD1. The CDR3 loop spans 15 amino acids. The germline CDR1 and CDR2 sequences are MNHEY and SVGAGI. Unmatched junction bases numbered 7, after V lost 5 bases and J lost 5 bases.

This clonotype was observed a few times. This chain joins TRBV5-1 and TRBJ2-3, with a possible D match to TRBD2 (6 bases). Germline values: CDR1 SGHRS, CDR2 YFSETQ. The V end was cut by 1 base, the J end by 5 bases, with 17 bases between. The CDR3 covers 16 residues. DNA for the CDR3: TGCGCCAGCAGCTTGTTGCAAGGGGACTTTGGAGATACGCAGTATTTT. Translation: CASSLLQGDFGDTQYF. Looking up the rest from reference TRBV5-1 and TRBJ2-3 gives the full variable domain: KAGVTQTPRYLIKTRGQQVTLSCSPISGHRSVSWYQQTPGQGLQFLFEYFSETQRNKGNFPGRFSGRQFSNSRSEMNVSTLELGDSALYLCASSLLQGDFGDTQYFGPGTRLTVL.

The chain uses TRBV6-1 and TRBJ1-6, with 7 bases matching TRBD1. The ends lost 3 bases at V and 5 bases at J; junction bases unmatched: 4. CDR1 is MNHNS and CDR2 is SASEGT in the germline V gene. The CDR3 is 15 residues long. The CDR3 sequence is CASSDRQGNNSPLHF. As DNA, the CDR3 is TGTGCCAGCAGTGACAGACAGGGAAATAATTCACCCCTCCACTTT.

In this sample, this clonotype turned up many times. V and J are TRBV5-1 and TRBJ2-5; D could derive from TRBD1 or TRBD2 (5 bases each). The V gene lost 3 bases and the J gene lost 1 base, with 13 bases spanning the gap. This CDR3 has 15 residues. Germline assignment: CDR1 SGHRS and CDR2 YFSETQ. CDR3 protein: CASSSEPGPQETQYF. CDR3 DNA sequence: TGCGCCAGCAGCTCCGAACCGGGACCCCAAGAGACCCAGTACTTC.

This clonotype has ten or more counts. The V gene is TRBV5-6, the J gene TRBJ2-7, with a tentative D call TRBD2 (5 bases). The germline V and J ends were trimmed by 6 bases and 2 bases, with 12 bases remaining between them. Germline values: CDR1 SGHDT, CDR2 YYEEEE. The CDR3 consists of 13 residues. This chain's CDR3 is CASNPLGAYEQYF. DNA for the CDR3: TGTGCCAGCAACCCCCTCGGGGCCTACGAGCAGTACTTC.

This clonotype was detected a few times. The rearrangement joins TRBV6-4 to TRBJ2-1, with a weak D call TRBD2 (7 bases). V shed 7 bases and J shed 4 bases, with 17 bases lying between them. Germline V gene lookup returns CDR1 MRHNA and CDR2 SNTAGT. The CDR3 is made up of 15 amino acids. CDR3 protein: CASNGGGGAYNEQFF. CDR3 bases: TGTGCCAGCAACGGGGGCGGGGGAGCTTACAATGAGCAGTTCTTC.

There are many counts of this clonotype. V gene TRBV7-6 combines with J gene TRBJ1-1; D perhaps matches TRBD1 (6 bases). V was cut by 5 bases and J by 2 bases, with 12 bases left in between. CDR3 length equals 14 residues. CDR1 is SGHVS, CDR2 FNYEAQ, per germline. CDR3 protein: CASSGGGQNTEAFF. Here the CDR3 DNA reads TGTGCCAGCAGCGGCGGGGGCCAAAACACTGAAGCTTTCTTT.